This is a list of T cell receptor beta chains from one sample in a study of cytomegalovirus exposure and HLA in healthy donors. Assay: immunoSEQ multiplex PCR; the TCRdb copy retains only in-frame clones and omits some. In the table there are tens of thousands of clones, roughly four fifths of which are singletons. The source material was PBMCs. The receptors were sampled from a woman in her thirties or forties in good health and CMV-seropositive. The CDR3 runs from the conserved cysteine through the conserved F or W. The D gene is left open where the match is weak. The size entry is marked missing in some rows and otherwise reads once, few, many or a size class.

V gene	clone size	J gene	D gene	CDR3 DNA	CDR3 protein
TRBV19	.	TRBJ2-3	TRBD2	TGTGCCAGTAGTACGAGCGGGACTCGAACAGATACGCAGTATTTT	CASSTSGTRTDTQYF
TRBV11-3	.	TRBJ2-7	.	TGTGCCAGCAGCCCAGCACGGGTTTCCTACGAGCAGTACTTC	CASSPARVSYEQYF
TRBV29-1	.	TRBJ1-6	.	TGCAGCGTTCGCCTAAAACCAGGGTGGGATTCACCCCTCCACTTT	CSVRLKPGWDSPLHF
TRBV6-5	.	TRBJ2-7	TRBD1	TGTGCCAGCAGTGCGTCGACAGGGGGCTCCTACGAGCAGTACTTC	CASSASTGGSYEQYF
TRBV19	.	TRBJ2-1	.	TGTGCCAGTAGTATAGATGACTTCTACAATGAGCAGTTCTTC	CASSIDDFYNEQFF
TRBV21-1	.	TRBJ2-5	.	TGTGCCAGCAGCCTAGAAGGTAGGGCTAGCGGGGTGTACCAAGAGACCCAGTACTTC	CASSLEGRASGVYQETQYF
TRBV7-2	.	TRBJ2-3	.	TGTGCCAGCAGCCTAGGACAGAGTAGCACAGATACGCAGTATTTT	CASSLGQSSTDTQYF
TRBV6-1	.	TRBJ1-2	.	TGTGCCAGCAGAACCGGGACACCCACCTCCGGCTACACCTTC	CASRTGTPTSGYTF
TRBV28	few	TRBJ1-4	TRBD1	TGTGCCAGCAGTTTATCGACAGGGACTGGAAAACTGTTTTTT	CASSLSTGTGKLFF
TRBV11-2	few	TRBJ2-1	TRBD1	TGTGCCAGCAGCTCCCCTACCGGGACAGGGGCCAATGAGCAGTTCTTC	CASSSPTGTGANEQFF